One sample yielded the 3 T cell receptor beta chains listed below, sequenced in a study of T cell changes during pregnancy in multiple sclerosis. Sequencing was performed with immunoSEQ multiplex PCR; in TCRdb, only in-frame clones are kept and a portion is missing. The table lists 39,000 or so clones, 91% of them singletons. The source material was CD8+ T cells from peripheral blood mononuclear cells, sampled after pregnancy. These receptors came from a female donor with multiple sclerosis, enrolled in a pregnancy study.

V and J are TRBV6-1 and TRBJ2-7; D is unclear. Germline-derived CDR1 and CDR2 are MNHNS and SASEGT. V dropped 7 bases and J dropped 3 bases, with 7 bases sitting between them. The CDR3 is made up of 11 amino acids. The CDR3 here is CASNTDYEQYF. Written as DNA, the CDR3 is TGTGCCAGCAACACAGACTACGAGCAGTACTTC.

This clone was counted a single time. The gene calls are TRBV10-3 and TRBJ1-2; 8 nucleotides agree with TRBD1. Germline-derived CDR1 and CDR2 are ENHRY and SYGVKD. J lost 7 bases, V lost 4 bases, and 17 bases had no gene match. This CDR3 has 17 residues. CDR3 coding DNA: TGTGCCATCAGTGCACGGACAGGGAGTACGGACGGGAGTGGCTACACCTTC. Its translation: CAISARTGSTDGSGYTF.

This sequence joins TRBV21-1 and TRBJ2-2; the table gives TRBD1 as D, unverified against the DNA. TRBV21-1 is a pseudogene segment. The CDR3 is 15 amino acids. The chain's CDR3 is CASSNGTENTGELFF. CDR3 bases: TGTGCCAGCAGCAACGGGACAGAAAACACCGGGGAGCTGTTTTTT.